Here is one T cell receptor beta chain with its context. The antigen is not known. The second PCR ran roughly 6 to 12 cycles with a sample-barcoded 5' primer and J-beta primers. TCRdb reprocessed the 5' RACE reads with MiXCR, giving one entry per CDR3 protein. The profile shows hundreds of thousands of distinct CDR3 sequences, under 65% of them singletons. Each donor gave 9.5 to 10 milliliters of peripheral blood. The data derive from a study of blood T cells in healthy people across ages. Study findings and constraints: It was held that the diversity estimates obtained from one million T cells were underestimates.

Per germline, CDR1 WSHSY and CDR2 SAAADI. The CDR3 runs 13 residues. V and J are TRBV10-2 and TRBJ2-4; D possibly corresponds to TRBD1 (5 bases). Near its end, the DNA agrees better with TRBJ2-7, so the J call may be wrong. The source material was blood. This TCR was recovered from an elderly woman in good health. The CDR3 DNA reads TGCGCCAGCAGCGCAGGGTTATTCTACGAGCAGTACTTC. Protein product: CASSAGLFYEQYF.